Sequencing of this T cell receptor beta chain was carried out in a study of T cell repertoires in cytomegalovirus infection. Regarding the study as a whole: Identification of carriers of CMV plus the relevant HLA was achieved through cumulative public TCR beta family frequency.

V was shortened by 3 bases and J by 6 bases, with 22 bases between the two germline ends. The CDR3 loop spans 16 amino acids. Germline CDR1 is SGHNT and CDR2 is YYREEE (reference sequence). With respect to this clonotype: As yet, its antigen is unknown.

One entry per CDR3 protein, called by TCRdb with MiXCR from the reads. The table includes hundreds of thousands of distinct CDR3 sequences, around 31% detected once. This clonotype was sampled from a human donor in good health (CMV status not recorded). Some clones in this sample may be carry-over from other donors' samples. The chain employs TRBV5-4 and TRBJ2-7, with D perhaps assigned TRBD1 or TRBD2 (6 bases each). This sample comprised cultured PBMCs, obtained from culture after CMV antigen stimulation. The CDR3 nucleotides read TGTGCCAGCAGCTGGGGGGCCAGGAGAGTCTCCGCCGAGCAGTACTTC. This translates into CASSWGARRVSAEQYF.